This T cell receptor beta chain originates from a study of radiotherapy plus CTLA-4 blockade in lung cancer. Background on the study: Among patients, about 20% showed objective responses, and 30% to 35% had disease control.

V was shortened by 1 base and J by 0 bases, with 11 bases between the two germline ends. Germline values: CDR1 SGHRS, CDR2 YFSETQ. This CDR3 region has 16 residues. Lung cancer patients with chemo-refractory metastatic non-small-cell disease were given focal radiation plus CTLA-4 blockade with ipilimumab. Notes on this clone: No antigen is known for it.

General study findings and limits: Reported findings show early blood T cell clone dynamics, with interferon-beta, best predicted response. Following radiotherapy plus ipilimumab, tumor-derived TCR clones expanded in the blood.

TCRdb's table, derived via immunoSEQ multiplex PCR, lists solely in-frame clones and lacks some. In the table there are more than 90,000 clones, 81% of which are singletons. Sequenced material: peripheral blood, taken from a patient treated with radiotherapy plus ipilimumab. V gene TRBV5-1 combines with J gene TRBJ2-1; no reliable D call. This clonotype originated in a human donor with non-small cell lung cancer that progressed on radiotherapy plus ipilimumab. Some clones in this sample may be carry-over from other donors' samples. The DNA of the CDR3 is TGCGCCAGCAGCTTGACTGCTTTGAGCTCCTACAATGAGCAGTTCTTC. It specifies CASSLTALSSYNEQFF. The variable domain in full, with the rest retrieved from reference TRBV5-1 and TRBJ2-1, is KAGVTQTPRYLIKTRGQQVTLSCSPISGHRSVSWYQQTPGQGLQFLFEYFSETQRNKGNFPGRFSGRQFSNSRSEMNVSTLELGDSALYLCASSLTALSSYNEQFFGPGTRLTVL.